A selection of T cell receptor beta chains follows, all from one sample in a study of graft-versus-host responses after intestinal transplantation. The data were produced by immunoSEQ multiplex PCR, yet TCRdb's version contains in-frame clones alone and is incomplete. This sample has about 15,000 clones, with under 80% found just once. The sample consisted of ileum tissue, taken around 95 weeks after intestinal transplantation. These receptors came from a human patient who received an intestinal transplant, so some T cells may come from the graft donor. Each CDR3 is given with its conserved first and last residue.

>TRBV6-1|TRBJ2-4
CASTADWNIQYF
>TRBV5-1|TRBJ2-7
CASSLRGNYEQYF
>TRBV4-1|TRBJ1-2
CASSQLQGGGVGGYTF
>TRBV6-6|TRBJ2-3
CASSFDSGGVGDTQYF
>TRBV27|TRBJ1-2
CASSLSQGARVWGYTF
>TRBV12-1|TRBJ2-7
CASSPSYEQYF
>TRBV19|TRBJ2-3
CASSSGRGTDTQYF
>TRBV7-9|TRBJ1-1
CASSPGQKAFF
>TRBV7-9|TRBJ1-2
CASSYSGAVYGYTF
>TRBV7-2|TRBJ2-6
CASSLFRGPLSGANVLTF
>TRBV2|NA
CASRVGGGFYEQYF
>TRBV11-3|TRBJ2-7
CASSLGHSYEQYF
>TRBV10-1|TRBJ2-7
CASSAVSGLGEQYF
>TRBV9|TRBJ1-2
CASSVADRDFYGYTF
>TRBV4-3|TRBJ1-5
CASSQDRTPQPQHF
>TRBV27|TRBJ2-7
CASSLQGQSYEQYF
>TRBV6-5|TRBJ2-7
CASSRDSEQYF
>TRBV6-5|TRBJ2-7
CASSYSDRGTYEQYF
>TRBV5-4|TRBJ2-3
CASSLGLVVENTQYF
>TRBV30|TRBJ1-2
CASNRGNNYGYTF
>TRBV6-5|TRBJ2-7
CASSETYRDHEQYF
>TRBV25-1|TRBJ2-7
CASNGQGASYEQYF
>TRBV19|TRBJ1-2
CASSTGARSYGYTF
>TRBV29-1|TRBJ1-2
CSVEDGIGQGGVPSYTF
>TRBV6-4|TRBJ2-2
CASSDSAGGTGELFF
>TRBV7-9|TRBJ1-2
CASSLVGQGTRFGYTF
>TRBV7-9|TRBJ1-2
CASSFLGSGYTF
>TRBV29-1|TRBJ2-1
CSVLLQGQNYEQFF
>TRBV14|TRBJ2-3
CASSQQGASSTDTQYF
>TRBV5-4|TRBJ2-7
CASRARRDGPYEQYF
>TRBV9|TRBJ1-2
CASSVAFNYGYTF
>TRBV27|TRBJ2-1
CATRTGGNEQFF
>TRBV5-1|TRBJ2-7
CASSLQGYSYEQYF
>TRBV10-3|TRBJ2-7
CAIRGSGGRYEQYF
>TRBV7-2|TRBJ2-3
CASSLQGLPLETDTQYF
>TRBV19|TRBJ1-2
CASSPGTGTYGYTF
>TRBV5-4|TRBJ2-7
CASSPDRGPHEQYF
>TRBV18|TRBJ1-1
CASSPQGGRVAFF
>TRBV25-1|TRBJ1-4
CASSMTGALNEKLFF
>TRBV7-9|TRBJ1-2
CASSLGRGAYGYTF
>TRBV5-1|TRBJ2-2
CASSLDRGNTGELFF
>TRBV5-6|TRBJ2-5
CASSLVTGGQETQYF
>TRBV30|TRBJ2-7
CAWSLGLGVYEQYF
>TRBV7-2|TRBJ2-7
CASSPTGSSYEQYF
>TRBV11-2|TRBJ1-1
CASRLTWFLWNTEAFF
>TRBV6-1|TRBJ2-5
CASSKLAGEEETQYF
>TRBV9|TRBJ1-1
CASSVGTGNTEAFF
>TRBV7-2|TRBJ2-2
CASSRPSNTGELFF